This T cell receptor (beta chain) was obtained from a study of control samples from healthy donors and cancer patients. Only in-frame clones appear in the TCRdb table, and some are missing; sequencing was by immunoSEQ multiplex PCR. The sample has around 95,000 clones, about 90% seen once. This CDR3 is built from 15 residues. Per the germline V gene, CDR1 is SEHNR and CDR2 is FQNEAQ (reference sequence). V gave up 3 bases and J gave up 4 bases, with 14 bases separating them. Sequencing was carried out using blood. The receptor's source is a woman aged 45-59 years in good health. The V gene is TRBV7-9, the J gene TRBJ2-3, with a tentative D call TRBD2 (6 bases). CDR3: CASSFLAVRADTQYF. DNA for the CDR3: TGTGCCAGCAGCTTTTTAGCGGTGAGGGCAGATACGCAGTATTTT.